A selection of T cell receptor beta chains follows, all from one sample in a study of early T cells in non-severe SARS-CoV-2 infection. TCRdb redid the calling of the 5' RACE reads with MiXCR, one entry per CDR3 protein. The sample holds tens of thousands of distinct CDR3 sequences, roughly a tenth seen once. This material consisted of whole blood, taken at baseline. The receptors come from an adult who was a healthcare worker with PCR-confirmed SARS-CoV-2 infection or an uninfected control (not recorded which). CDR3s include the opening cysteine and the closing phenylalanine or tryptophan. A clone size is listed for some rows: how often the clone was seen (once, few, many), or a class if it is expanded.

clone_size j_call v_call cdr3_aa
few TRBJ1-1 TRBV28 CASGTGEIAFF
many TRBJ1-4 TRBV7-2 CASSLGTWEKLFF
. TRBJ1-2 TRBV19 CASSISGTGAVYGYTF
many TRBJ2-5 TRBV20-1 CSALRSRGYQETQYF
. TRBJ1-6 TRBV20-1 CSARVQGLDHSPLHF
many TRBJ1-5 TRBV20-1 CSARDLSKQPQHF
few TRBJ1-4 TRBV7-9 CASTPQAGNEKLFF
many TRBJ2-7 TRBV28 CASSSTSLGEQYF
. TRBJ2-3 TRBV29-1 CSAAGLEVHTQYF
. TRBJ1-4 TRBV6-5 CASSYSEAGSEKLFF
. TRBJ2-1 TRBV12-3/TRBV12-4 CASSSGLAVGEQFF